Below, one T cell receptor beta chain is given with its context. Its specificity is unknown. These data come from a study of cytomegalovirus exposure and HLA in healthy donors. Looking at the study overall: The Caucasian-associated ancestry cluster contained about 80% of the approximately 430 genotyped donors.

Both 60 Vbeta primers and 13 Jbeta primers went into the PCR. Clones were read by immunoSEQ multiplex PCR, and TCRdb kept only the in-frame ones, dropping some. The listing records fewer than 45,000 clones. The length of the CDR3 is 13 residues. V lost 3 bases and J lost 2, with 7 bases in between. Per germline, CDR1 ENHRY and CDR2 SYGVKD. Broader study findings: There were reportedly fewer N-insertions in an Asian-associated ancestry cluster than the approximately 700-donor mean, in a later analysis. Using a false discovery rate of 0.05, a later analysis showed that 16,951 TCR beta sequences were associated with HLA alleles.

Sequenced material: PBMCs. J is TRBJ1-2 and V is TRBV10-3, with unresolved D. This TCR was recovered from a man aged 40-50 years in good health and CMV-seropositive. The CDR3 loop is CAISERENYGYTF. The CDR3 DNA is TGTGCCATCAGTGAAAGGGAGAACTATGGCTACACCTTC.